This T cell receptor beta chain comes out of a study of regulatory T cells in long-lasting Graves disease. Study-wide findings and caveats: Possibly, accuracy suffered from the small sample size.

Trimming stripped 6 bases from V and 3 bases from J, with 15 bases between. This CDR3 has 14 residues. TCRdb reprocessed the reads with MiXCR, giving one entry per CDR3 protein. The sample contains about 1,200 distinct CDR3 sequences, about four fifths of which appear only once. TCR sequences were obtained from RNA taken from PBMCs. In the case of this clonotype: Its target is unknown.

The sequences come from peripheral blood mononuclear cells (PBMCs), collected with antithyroid drug treatment, in newly diagnosed or persistent Graves disease (not recorded which). The TCR comes from a woman aged 25 to 39 with Graves disease. The V and J genes are TRBV12-3 or TRBV12-4 and TRBJ2-7; D call uncertain. The CDR3 nucleotides read TGTGCCAGCAGCCCCTCTGGAGTTTACTACGAGCAGTACTTC. It yields the protein CASSPSGVYYEQYF.